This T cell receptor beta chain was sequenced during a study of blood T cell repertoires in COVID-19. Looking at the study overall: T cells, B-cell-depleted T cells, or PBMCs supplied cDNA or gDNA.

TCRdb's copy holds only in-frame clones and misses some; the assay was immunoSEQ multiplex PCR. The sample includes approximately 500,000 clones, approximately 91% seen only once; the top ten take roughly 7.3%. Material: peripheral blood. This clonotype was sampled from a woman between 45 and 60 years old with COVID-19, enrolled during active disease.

The CDR3 loop is CASAPRDRDSYEQYF. CDR3 sequence (DNA): TGTGCCAGTGCCCCCCGGGACAGGGACTCCTACGAGCAGTACTTC. The chain couples TRBV19 to TRBJ2-7, with 9 bases that match TRBD1. This CDR3 has 15 amino acids. V lost 8 bases and J lost 0; bases outside the gene matches: 8. In germline, CDR1 is LNHDA, CDR2 SQIVND (reference sequence).